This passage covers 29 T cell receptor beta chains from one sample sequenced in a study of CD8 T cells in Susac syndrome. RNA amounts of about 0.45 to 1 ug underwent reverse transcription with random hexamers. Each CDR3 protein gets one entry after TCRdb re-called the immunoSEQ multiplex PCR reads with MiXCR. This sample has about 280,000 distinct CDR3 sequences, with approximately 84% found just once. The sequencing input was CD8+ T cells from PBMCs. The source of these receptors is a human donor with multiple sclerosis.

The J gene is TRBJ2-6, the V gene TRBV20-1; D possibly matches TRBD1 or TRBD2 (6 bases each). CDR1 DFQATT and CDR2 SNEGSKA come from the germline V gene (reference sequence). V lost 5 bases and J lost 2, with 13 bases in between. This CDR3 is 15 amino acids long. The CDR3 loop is CSAYTRGAGANVLTF. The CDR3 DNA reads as TGCAGTGCTTACACAAGGGGGGCTGGGGCCAACGTCCTGACTTTC.

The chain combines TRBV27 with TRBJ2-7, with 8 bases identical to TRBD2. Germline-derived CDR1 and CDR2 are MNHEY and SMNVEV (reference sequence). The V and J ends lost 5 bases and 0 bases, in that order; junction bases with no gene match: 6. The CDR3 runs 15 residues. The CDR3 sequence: CASSMTSAFSYEQYF. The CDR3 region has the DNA TGTGCCAGCAGTATGACTAGCGCCTTCTCCTACGAGCAGTACTTC.

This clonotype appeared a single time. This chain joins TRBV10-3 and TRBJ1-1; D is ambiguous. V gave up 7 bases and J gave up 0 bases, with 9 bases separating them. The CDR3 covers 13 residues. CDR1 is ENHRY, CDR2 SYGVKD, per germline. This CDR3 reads CAIKATMNTEAFF. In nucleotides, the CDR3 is TGTGCCATCAAGGCGACCATGAACACTGAAGCTTTCTTT.

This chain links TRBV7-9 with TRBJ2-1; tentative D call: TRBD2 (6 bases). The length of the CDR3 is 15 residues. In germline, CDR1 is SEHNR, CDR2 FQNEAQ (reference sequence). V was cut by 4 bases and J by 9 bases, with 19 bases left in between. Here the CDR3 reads CASSSSELARIEQFF. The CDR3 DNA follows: TGTGCCAGCAGCTCCAGTGAGCTAGCGAGGATTGAGCAGTTCTTC.

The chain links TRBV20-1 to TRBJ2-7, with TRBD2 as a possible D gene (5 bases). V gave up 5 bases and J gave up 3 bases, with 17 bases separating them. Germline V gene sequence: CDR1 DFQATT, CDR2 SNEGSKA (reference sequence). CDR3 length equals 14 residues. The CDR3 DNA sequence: TGCAGTGCTTGGTCCTGGACTCCAATCTACGAGCAGTACTTC. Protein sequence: CSAWSWTPIYEQYF.

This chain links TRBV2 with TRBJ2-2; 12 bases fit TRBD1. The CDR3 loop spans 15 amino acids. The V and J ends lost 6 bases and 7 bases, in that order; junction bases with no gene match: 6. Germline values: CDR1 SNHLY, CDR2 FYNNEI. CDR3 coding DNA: TGTGCCAGCAGCCAGGGACAGGGGGCTCACGGGGAGCTGTTTTTT. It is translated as CASSQGQGAHGELFF.

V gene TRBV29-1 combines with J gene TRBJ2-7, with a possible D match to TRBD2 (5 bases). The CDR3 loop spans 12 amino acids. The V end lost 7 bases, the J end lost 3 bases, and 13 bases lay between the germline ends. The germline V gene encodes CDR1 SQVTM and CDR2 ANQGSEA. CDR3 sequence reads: CSAEGRFYEQYF. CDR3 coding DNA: TGCAGCGCCGAGGGAAGATTCTACGAGCAGTACTTC.

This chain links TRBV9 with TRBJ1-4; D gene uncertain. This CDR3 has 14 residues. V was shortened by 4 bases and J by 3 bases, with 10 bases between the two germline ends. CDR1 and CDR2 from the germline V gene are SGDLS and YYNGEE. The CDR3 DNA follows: TGTGCCAGCAGCCCGGTGCTCGCTAATGAAAAACTGTTTTTT. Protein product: CASSPVLANEKLFF.

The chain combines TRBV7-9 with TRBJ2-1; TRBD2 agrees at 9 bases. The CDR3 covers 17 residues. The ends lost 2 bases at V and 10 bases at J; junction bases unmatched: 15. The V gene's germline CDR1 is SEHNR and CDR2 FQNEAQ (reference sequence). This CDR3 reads CASSLTGGRALQEEQFF. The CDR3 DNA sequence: TGTGCCAGCAGCTTAACGGGCGGGAGGGCCTTACAAGAAGAGCAGTTCTTC.

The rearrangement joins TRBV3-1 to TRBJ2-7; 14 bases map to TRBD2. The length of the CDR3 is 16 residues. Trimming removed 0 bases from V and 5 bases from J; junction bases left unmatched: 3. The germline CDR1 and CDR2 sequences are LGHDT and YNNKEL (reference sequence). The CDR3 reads CASSQDRGLAGDEQYF. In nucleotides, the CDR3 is TGTGCCAGCAGCCAAGATCGGGGACTAGCGGGAGACGAGCAGTACTTC.

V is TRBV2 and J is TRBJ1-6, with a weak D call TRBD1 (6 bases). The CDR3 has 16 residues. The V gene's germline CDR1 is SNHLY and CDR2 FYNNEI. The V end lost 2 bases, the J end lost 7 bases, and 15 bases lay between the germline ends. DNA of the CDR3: TGTGCCAGCAGTGAATTTGCGACAGGCGCAAATTCACCCCTCCACTTT. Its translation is CASSEFATGANSPLHF.

The CDR3 DNA follows: TGTGCCAGCAGCCGTGACGCCAGTAATGAAAAACTGTTTTTT. Protein: CASSRDASNEKLFF. V usage is TRBV3-1 and J usage is TRBJ1-4, with D unclear. The CDR3 has 14 residues. CDR1 is LGHDT and CDR2 is YNNKEL in the germline V gene (reference sequence). Trimming pared 4 bases from V and 4 bases from J, leaving 10 bases between.

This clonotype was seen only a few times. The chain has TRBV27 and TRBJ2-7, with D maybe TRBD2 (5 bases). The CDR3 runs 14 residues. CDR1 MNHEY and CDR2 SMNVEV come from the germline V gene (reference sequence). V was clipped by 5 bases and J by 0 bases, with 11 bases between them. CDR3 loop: CASSLYRDSYEQYF. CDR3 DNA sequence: TGTGCCAGCAGTCTCTACCGGGACTCCTACGAGCAGTACTTC.

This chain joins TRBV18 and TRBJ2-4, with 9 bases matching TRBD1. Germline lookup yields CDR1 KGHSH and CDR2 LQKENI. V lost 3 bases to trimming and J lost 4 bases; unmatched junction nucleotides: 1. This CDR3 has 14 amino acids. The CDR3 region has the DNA TGTGCCAGCTCACCGACAGGGGGAAAAAACATTCAGTACTTC. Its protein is CASSPTGGKNIQYF.

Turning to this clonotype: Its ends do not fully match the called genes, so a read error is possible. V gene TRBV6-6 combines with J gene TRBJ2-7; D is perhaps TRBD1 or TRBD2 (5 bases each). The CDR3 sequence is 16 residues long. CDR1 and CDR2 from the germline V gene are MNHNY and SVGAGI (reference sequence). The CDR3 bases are TGTGCCAGCAGTTACTCGAGAGCAGGTTTGAGGGACGACCAGTACTTC. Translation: CASSYSRAGLRDDQYF.

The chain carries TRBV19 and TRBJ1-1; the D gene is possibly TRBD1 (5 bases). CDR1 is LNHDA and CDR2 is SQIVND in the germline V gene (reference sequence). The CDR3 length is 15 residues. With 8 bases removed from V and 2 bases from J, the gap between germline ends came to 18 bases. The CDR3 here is CASLATAGGNTEAFF. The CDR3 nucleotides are TGTGCCAGTCTTGCAACGGCGGGGGGAAACACTGAAGCTTTCTTT.

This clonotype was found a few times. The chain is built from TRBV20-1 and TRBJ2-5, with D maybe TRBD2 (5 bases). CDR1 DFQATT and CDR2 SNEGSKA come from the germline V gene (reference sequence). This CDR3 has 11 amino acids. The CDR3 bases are TGCGTGGGCCCGGGACAAGAGACCCAGTACTTC. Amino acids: CVGPGQETQYF.

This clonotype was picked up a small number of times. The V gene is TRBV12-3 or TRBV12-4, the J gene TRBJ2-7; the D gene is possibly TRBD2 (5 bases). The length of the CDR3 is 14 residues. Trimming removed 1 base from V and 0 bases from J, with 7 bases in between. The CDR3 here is CASSLGGNSYEQYF. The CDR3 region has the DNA TGTGCCAGCAGTTTAGGAGGGAACTCCTACGAGCAGTACTTC.

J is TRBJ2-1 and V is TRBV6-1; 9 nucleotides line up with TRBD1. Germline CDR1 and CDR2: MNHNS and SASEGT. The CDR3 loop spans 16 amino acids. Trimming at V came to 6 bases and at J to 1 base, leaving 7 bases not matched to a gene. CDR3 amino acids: CASRQTGTGSYNEQFF. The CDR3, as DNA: TGTGCCAGCAGACAAACCGGGACAGGGTCCTACAATGAGCAGTTCTTC.

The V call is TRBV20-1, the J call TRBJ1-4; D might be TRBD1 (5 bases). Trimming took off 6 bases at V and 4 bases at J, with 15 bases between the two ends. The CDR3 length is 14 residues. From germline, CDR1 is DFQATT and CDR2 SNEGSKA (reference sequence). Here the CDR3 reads CSAQRQGDNEKLFF. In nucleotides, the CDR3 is TGCAGTGCGCAGCGGCAGGGCGATAATGAAAAACTGTTTTTT.

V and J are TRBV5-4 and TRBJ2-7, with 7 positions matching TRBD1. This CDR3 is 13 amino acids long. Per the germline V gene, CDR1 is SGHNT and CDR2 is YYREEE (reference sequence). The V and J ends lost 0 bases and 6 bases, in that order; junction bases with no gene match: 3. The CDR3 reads CASSLEAGGEQYF. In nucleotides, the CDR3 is TGTGCCAGCAGCTTGGAAGCAGGGGGCGAGCAGTACTTC.

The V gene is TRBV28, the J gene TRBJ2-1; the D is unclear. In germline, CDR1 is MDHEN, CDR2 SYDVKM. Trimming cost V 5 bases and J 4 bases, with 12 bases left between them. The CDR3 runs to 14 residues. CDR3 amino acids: CASSPPHAYNEQFF. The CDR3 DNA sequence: TGTGCCAGCAGTCCTCCACATGCTTACAATGAGCAGTTCTTC.

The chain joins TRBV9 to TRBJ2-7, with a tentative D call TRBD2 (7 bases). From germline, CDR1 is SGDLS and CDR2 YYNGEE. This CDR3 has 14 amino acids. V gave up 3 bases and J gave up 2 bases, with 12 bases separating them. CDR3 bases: TGTGCCAGCAGCGCCTCCGGGGGGCCCTACGAGCAGTACTTC. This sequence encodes CASSASGGPYEQYF.

In DNA form, the CDR3 reads TGCGCCAGCAGCCAAACGGACAATGAGCAGTTCTTC. Amino acid sequence: CASSQTDNEQFF. The rearrangement joins TRBV4-1 to TRBJ2-1, with D unclear. The length of the CDR3 is 12 residues. Germline V gene data show CDR1 as MGHRA and CDR2 as YSYEKL. V lost 2 bases, J lost 5 bases, and 4 bases lay in between.

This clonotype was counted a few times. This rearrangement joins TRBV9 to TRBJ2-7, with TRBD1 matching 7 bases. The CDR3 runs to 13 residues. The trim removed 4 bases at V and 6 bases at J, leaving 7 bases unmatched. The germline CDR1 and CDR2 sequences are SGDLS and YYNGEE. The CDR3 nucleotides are TGTGCCAGCAGCTACAGACAGGGATCCGAGCAGTACTTC. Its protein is CASSYRQGSEQYF.

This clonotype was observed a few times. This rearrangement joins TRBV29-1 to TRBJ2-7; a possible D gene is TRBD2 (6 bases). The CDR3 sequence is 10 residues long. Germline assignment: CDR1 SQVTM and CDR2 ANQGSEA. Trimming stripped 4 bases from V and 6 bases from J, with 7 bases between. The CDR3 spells CSVGGGEQYF. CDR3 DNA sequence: TGCAGCGTTGGGGGAGGCGAGCAGTACTTC.

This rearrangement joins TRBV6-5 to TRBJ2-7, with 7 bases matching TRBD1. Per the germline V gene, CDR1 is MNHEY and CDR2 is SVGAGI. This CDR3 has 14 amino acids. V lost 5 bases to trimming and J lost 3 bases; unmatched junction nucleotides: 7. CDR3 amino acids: CASSDQQGYYEQYF. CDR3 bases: TGTGCCAGCAGTGACCAACAGGGGTACTACGAGCAGTACTTC.

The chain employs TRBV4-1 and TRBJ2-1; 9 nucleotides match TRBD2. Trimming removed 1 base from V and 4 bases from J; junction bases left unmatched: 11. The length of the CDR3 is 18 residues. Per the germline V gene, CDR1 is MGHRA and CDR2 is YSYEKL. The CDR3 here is CASSQVGASGKWYNEQFF. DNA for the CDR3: TGCGCCAGCAGCCAAGTAGGCGCTAGCGGGAAGTGGTACAATGAGCAGTTCTTC.

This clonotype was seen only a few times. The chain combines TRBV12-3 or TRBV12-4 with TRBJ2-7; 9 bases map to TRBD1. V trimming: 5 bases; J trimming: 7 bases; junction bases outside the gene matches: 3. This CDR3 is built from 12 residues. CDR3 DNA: TGTGCCAGCAGTGAGGACAGGGGAGAGCAGTACTTC. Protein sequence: CASSEDRGEQYF.